This note documents a single T cell receptor (beta chain) sequence. The target antigen is unknown. Each CDR3 protein gets one entry after TCRdb re-called the RACE reads with MiXCR. The sample holds roughly 180,000 distinct CDR3 sequences, more than 20% seen once. This sample was included in a study of human T cells and chemical hapten exposure. Study-wide results and limits: TCRs above 1 in 1000 frequency stayed constant with DPC sensitization.

The CDR3 is made up of 12 amino acids. Germline CDR1 WNHNN, CDR2 SYGVQD (reference sequence). The V end lost 7 bases, the J end lost 0 bases, and 7 bases lay between the germline ends. Time point specified: patch test 1, 2 weeks after DPC sensitization. As to treatment: therapeutic diphenylcyclopropenone sensitization with weekly scalp DPC. The source was whole blood, collected in connection with sensitization to the hapten diphenylcyclopropenone (DPC). This rearrangement joins TRBV10-1 to TRBJ2-7; perhaps TRBD2 as D (5 bases). The receptor comes from a woman aged 50 to 60 with alopecia areata. Some clones in this sample may be carry-over from other donors' samples. The CDR3 DNA follows: TGCGCCAGCAAGGGAGACTCCTACGAGCAGTACTTC. It codes for CASKGDSYEQYF.